These 20 T cell receptor beta chains originate from one sample sequenced in a study of blood T cell repertoires in COVID-19. The data were produced by immunoSEQ multiplex PCR, yet TCRdb's version contains in-frame clones alone and is incomplete. Here the sample spans around 220,000 clones, roughly 90% being singletons. The sequencing sample was made of PBMCs or T cells enriched from blood (not recorded which). These TCRs come from a man aged 25-40 years who had been exposed to COVID-19.

The chain carries TRBV7-9 and TRBJ2-1; 7 bases line up with TRBD2. This CDR3 contains 13 residues. CDR1 and CDR2 from the germline V gene are SEHNR and FQNEAQ (reference sequence). V trimming: 5 bases; J trimming: 16 bases; junction bases outside the gene matches: 14. CDR3 loop: CASSPAVGLEVFF. Written as DNA, the CDR3 is TGTGCCAGCAGCCCGGCTGTAGGACTAGAGGTCTTCTTC. The full variable domain, completed using reference TRBV7-9 and TRBJ2-1, is DTGVSQNPRHKITKRGQNVTFRCDPISEHNRLYWYRQTLGQGPEFLTYFQNEAQLEKSRLLSDRFSAERPKGSFSTLEIQRTEQGDSAMYLCASSPAVGLEVFFGPGTRLTVL.

The rearrangement joins TRBV27 to TRBJ2-7; 7 nucleotides line up with TRBD2. Looked up from germline, CDR1 is MNHEY and CDR2 is SMNVEV (reference sequence). Losses at the gene ends were 7 bases for V and 2 bases for J; bases not matched to a gene: 5. The length of the CDR3 is 13 residues. CDR3: CASKERGTYEQYF. The CDR3, as DNA: TGTGCCAGCAAGGAGCGGGGAACCTACGAGCAGTACTTC.

V and J are TRBV14 and TRBJ2-1; D is perhaps TRBD1 (5 bases). V gave up 7 bases and J gave up 2 bases, with 12 bases separating them. CDR1 is SGHDN and CDR2 is FVKESK in the germline V gene. The CDR3 is 14 amino acids. CDR3 nucleotide sequence: TGTGCCAGCAACTTAGGGGTCGCCTACAATGAGCAGTTCTTC. Its protein is CASNLGVAYNEQFF.

The chain carries TRBV15 and TRBJ2-2; TRBD1 aligns across 7 bases. Germline V gene sequence: CDR1 LNHNV, CDR2 YYDKDF (reference sequence). This CDR3 region has 17 residues. Germline trimming cut 0 bases from V and 3 bases from J; bases unmatched to any gene: 7. The CDR3 reads CATSRDPGQGDTGELFF. The DNA for the CDR3 is TGTGCCACCAGCAGAGATCCGGGGCAGGGGGACACCGGGGAGCTGTTTTTT. Full variable domain (missing parts from reference TRBV15 and TRBJ2-2): DAMVIQNPRYQVTQFGKPVTLSCSQTLNHNVMYWYQQKSSQAPKLLFHYYDKDFNNEADTPDNFQSRRPNTSFCFLDIRSPGLGDTAMYLCATSRDPGQGDTGELFFGEGSRLTVL.

The V call is TRBV18, the J call TRBJ1-6; 7 bases agree with TRBD1. The CDR3 extends over 15 amino acids. Germline-derived CDR1 and CDR2 are KGHSH and LQKENI. V shed 5 bases and J 10 bases; nucleotides not matched to a gene: 11. The CDR3 region has the DNA TGTGCCAGCTCAGGCCAGGGGGATGGTGGCTCACCCCTCCACTTT. It encodes CASSGQGDGGSPLHF.

This clone was seen just once. The rearrangement joins TRBV20-1 to TRBJ1-5; 7 positions agree with TRBD1. V lost 3 bases, J lost 1 base, and 3 bases stayed unmatched. The CDR3 is made up of 14 amino acids. Looked up from germline, CDR1 is DFQATT and CDR2 is SNEGSKA (reference sequence). The CDR3 loop is CSASRQGSNQPQHF. DNA for the CDR3: TGCAGTGCTAGTCGACAGGGAAGCAATCAGCCCCAGCATTTT.

This chain connects TRBV6-5 to TRBJ2-2, with 7 bases aligning to TRBD2. The CDR3 is 13 residues long. Losses at the gene ends were 8 bases for V and 4 bases for J; bases not matched to a gene: 4. CDR1 MNHEY and CDR2 SVGAGI come from the germline V gene. The CDR3 reads CASAGEVTGELFF. Written as DNA, the CDR3 is TGTGCCAGCGCGGGGGAGGTCACCGGGGAGCTGTTTTTT.

This clone was seen a handful of times. The chain combines TRBV30 with TRBJ1-2, with D perhaps TRBD1 (5 bases). Germline-derived CDR1 and CDR2 are GTSNPN and SVGIG (reference sequence). CDR3 length equals 15 residues. V lost 2 bases, J lost 1 base, and 14 bases lay in between. The CDR3 is CAWSRQGLINYGYTF. In DNA form, the CDR3 reads TGTGCCTGGAGTAGGCAGGGACTGATTAACTATGGCTACACCTTC. Combining the CDR3 with reference TRBV30 and TRBJ1-2 gives the whole variable domain SQTIHQWPATLVQPVGSPLSLECTVEGTSNPNLYWYRQAAGRGLQLLFYSVGIGQISSEVPQNLSASRPQDRQFILSSKKLLLSDSGFYLCAWSRQGLINYGYTFGSGTRLTVV.

V and J are TRBV5-1 and TRBJ2-3; 9 bases map to TRBD2. J was trimmed by 1 base and V by 0 bases; bases with no gene match: 3. The CDR3 spans 16 residues. Germline assignment: CDR1 SGHRS and CDR2 YFSETQ. The CDR3 region has the DNA TGCGCCAGCAGCTTGGGCGGCGGGGGGGGCACAGATACGCAGTATTTT. It yields the protein CASSLGGGGGTDTQYF.

The rearrangement joins TRBV10-3 to TRBJ2-7; D call uncertain. The CDR3 extends over 15 amino acids. Germline-derived CDR1 and CDR2 are ENHRY and SYGVKD. V lost 2 bases, J lost 0 bases, and 11 bases lay in between. Written as DNA, the CDR3 is TGTGCCATCAGTGAGGTCGGCGGCAGCTCCTACGAGCAGTACTTC. This translates into CAISEVGGSSYEQYF.

This sequence joins TRBV10-3 and TRBJ1-6; no definite D call. This CDR3 is 13 amino acids long. The germline gives CDR1 ENHRY, CDR2 SYGVKD. With 4 bases removed from V and 8 bases from J, the gap between germline ends came to 9 bases. CDR3 bases: TGTGCCATCAGTGCGGAGGGCGATTCACCCCTCCACTTT. Protein sequence: CAISAEGDSPLHF.

This clone was counted a single time. J is TRBJ1-6 and V is TRBV2; D is uncertain. Trimming pared 1 base from V and 5 bases from J, leaving 12 bases between. The length of the CDR3 is 16 residues. Germline V CDR1 and CDR2: SNHLY, FYNNEI. The CDR3 bases are TGTGCCAGCAGTGAAGAGAGGGCAAGGGATAATTCACCCCTCCACTTT. This translates into CASSEERARDNSPLHF.

This clone was counted only a few times. The gene calls are TRBV3-1 (or the pseudogene TRBV3-2) and TRBJ1-2, with D unresolved. Germline V gives CDR1 LGHDT, CDR2 YNNKEL (reference sequence). Trimming pared 2 bases from V and 7 bases from J, leaving 5 bases between. This CDR3 spans 11 amino acids. The CDR3 region is CASSQSSGYTF. The DNA for the CDR3 is TGTGCCAGCAGCCAATCGTCTGGCTACACCTTC.

This clone was found once. CDR3 residues: CASTGTGNSPLHF. CDR3 nucleotide sequence: TGTGCCAGCACCGGGACAGGGAATTCACCCCTCCACTTT. This rearrangement joins TRBV9 to TRBJ1-6, with 9 bases matching TRBD1. CDR3 length: 13 residues. Germline values: CDR1 SGDLS, CDR2 YYNGEE. V gave up 6 bases and J gave up 7 bases; unmatched junction bases: 2. The full variable domain, rest sourced from reference TRBV9 and TRBJ1-6, is DSGVTQTPKHLITATGQRVTLRCSPRSGDLSVYWYQQSLDQGLQFLIQYYNGEERAKGNILERFSAQQFPDLHSELNLSSLELGDSALYFCASTGTGNSPLHFGNGTRLTVT.

V and J are TRBV18 and TRBJ1-5; TRBD1 might be the D (6 bases). The CDR3 is 13 amino acids. The germline V gene encodes CDR1 KGHSH and CDR2 LQKENI. V was cut by 6 bases and J by 3 bases, with 9 bases left in between. The DNA for the CDR3 is TGTGCCAGCTCCGGACAGCTCAATCAGCCCCAGCATTTT. It is translated as CASSGQLNQPQHF.

This chain links TRBV5-1 with TRBJ1-1; D remains ambiguous. This CDR3 comprises 14 residues. Trimming pared 4 bases from V and 7 bases from J, leaving 17 bases between. Germline CDR1 and CDR2: SGHRS and YFSETQ. CDR3 in DNA: TGCGCCAGCAGCGTACTGGATTTAAGAGGTGAAGCTTTCTTT. Translation: CASSVLDLRGEAFF.

The chain combines TRBV29-1 with TRBJ2-1; 8 bases align to TRBD1. The CDR3 spans 12 residues. Germline CDR1 is SQVTM and CDR2 is ANQGSEA. The trim removed 3 bases at V and 11 bases at J, leaving 6 bases unmatched. CDR3 protein: CSVDRGQDQQFF. DNA of the CDR3: TGCAGCGTTGACAGGGGACAGGACCAGCAGTTCTTC.

The chain employs TRBV28 and TRBJ1-1, with unresolved D. V lost 7 bases and J lost 3, with 12 bases in between. This CDR3 is built from 13 residues. In germline, CDR1 is MDHEN, CDR2 SYDVKM. The CDR3 coding sequence is TGTGCCAGCATGGTTTACAGAGACACTGAAGCTTTCTTT. It yields the protein CASMVYRDTEAFF. Filled out from reference TRBV28 and TRBJ1-1, the complete variable domain reads DVKVTQSSRYLVKRTGEKVFLECVQDMDHENMFWYRQDPGLGLRLIYFSYDVKMKEKGDIPEGYSVSREKKERFSLILESASTNQTSMYLCASMVYRDTEAFFGQGTRLTVV.

The chain recombines TRBV5-5 with TRBJ2-1; 7 bases map to TRBD2. Germline lookup yields CDR1 SGHKS and CDR2 YYEKEE (reference sequence). V trimming: 3 bases; J trimming: 8 bases; junction bases outside the gene matches: 8. The CDR3 contains 14 residues. CDR3: CASSSRTRADEQFF. The CDR3 DNA follows: TGTGCCAGCAGCTCCCGGACTAGAGCAGATGAGCAGTTCTTC.

This chain links TRBV18 with TRBJ1-2; the D gene is possibly TRBD1 (5 bases). CDR3 length: 14 residues. Germline V lookup: CDR1 KGHSH, CDR2 LQKENI. The V and J ends lost 6 bases and 4 bases respectively, with 15 bases between them. Here the CDR3 DNA reads TGTGCCAGCTCCCCCGATTGGCAGGGCTATGGCTACACCTTC. Residues: CASSPDWQGYGYTF.